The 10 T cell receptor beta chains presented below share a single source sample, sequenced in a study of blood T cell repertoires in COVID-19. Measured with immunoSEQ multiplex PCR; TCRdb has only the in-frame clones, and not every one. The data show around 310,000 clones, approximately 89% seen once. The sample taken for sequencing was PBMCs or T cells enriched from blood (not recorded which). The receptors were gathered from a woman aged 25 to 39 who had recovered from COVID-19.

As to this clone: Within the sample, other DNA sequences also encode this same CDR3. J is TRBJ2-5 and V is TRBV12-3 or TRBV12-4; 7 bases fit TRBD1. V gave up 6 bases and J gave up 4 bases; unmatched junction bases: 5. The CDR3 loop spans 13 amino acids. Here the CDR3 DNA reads TGTGCCAGCAGAGAACAGGGGCGAGAGACCCAGTACTTC. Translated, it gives CASREQGRETQYF.

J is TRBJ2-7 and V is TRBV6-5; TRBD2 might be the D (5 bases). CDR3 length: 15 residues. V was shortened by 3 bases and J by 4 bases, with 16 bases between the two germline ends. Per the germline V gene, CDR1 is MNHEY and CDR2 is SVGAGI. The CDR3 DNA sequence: TGTGCCAGCAGTTATTTTTTCGGGATGGGGTACGAGCAGTACTTC. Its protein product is CASSYFFGMGYEQYF.

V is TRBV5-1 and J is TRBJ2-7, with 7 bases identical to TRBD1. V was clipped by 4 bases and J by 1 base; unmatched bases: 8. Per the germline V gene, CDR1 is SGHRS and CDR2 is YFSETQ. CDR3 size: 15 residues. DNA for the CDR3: TGCGCCAGCAGCCCTTACCCACAGGGGTCCTACGAGCAGTACTTC. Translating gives CASSPYPQGSYEQYF.

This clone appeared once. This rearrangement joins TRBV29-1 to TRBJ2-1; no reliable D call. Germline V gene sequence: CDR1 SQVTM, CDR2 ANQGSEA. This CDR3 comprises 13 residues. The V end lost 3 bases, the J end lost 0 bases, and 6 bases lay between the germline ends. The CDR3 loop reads CSVDGFSYNEQFF. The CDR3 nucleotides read TGCAGCGTTGACGGGTTCTCCTACAATGAGCAGTTCTTC.

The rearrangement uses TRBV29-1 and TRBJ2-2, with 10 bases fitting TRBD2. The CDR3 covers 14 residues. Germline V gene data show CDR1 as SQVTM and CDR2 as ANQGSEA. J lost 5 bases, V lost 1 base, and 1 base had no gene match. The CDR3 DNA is TGCAGCGTTGAAGTAGCGGGAGGTACCGGGGAGCTGTTTTTT. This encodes CSVEVAGGTGELFF.

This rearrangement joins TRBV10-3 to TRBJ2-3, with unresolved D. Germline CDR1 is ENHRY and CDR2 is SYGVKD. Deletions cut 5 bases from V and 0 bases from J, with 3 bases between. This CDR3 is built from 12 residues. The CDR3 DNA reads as TGTGCCATCAGTTCTAGCACAGATACGCAGTATTTT. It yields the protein CAISSSTDTQYF.

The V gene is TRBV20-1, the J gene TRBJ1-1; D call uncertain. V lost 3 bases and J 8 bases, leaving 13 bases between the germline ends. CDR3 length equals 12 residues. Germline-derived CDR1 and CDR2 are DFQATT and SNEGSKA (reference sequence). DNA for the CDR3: TGCAGTGCTAGTATGGAGGGTACCGAAGCTTTCTTT. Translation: CSASMEGTEAFF.

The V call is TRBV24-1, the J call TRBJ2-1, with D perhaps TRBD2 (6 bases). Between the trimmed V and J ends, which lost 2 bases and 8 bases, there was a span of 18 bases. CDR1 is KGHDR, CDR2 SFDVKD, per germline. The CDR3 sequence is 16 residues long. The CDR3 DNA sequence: TGTGCCACCAGTGATTCTACACGGGAGACATTAGATGAGCAGTTCTTC. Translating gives CATSDSTRETLDEQFF.

The CDR3: CASIGELAANTGELFF. The CDR3 DNA reads as TGTGCCAGCATCGGGGAACTAGCGGCTAACACCGGGGAGCTGTTTTTT. The chain carries TRBV2 and TRBJ2-2; TRBD2 matches at 8 bases. CDR3 length equals 16 residues. Germline V gene lookup returns CDR1 SNHLY and CDR2 FYNNEI. V lost 7 bases to trimming and J lost 2 bases; unmatched junction nucleotides: 9.

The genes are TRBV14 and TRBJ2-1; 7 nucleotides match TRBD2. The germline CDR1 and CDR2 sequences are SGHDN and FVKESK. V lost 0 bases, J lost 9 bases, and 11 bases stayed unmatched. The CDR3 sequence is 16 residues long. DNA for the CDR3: TGTGCCAGCAGCCAAGAATTTCTACTAGCGATTGGTGAGCAGTTCTTC. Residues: CASSQEFLLAIGEQFF.